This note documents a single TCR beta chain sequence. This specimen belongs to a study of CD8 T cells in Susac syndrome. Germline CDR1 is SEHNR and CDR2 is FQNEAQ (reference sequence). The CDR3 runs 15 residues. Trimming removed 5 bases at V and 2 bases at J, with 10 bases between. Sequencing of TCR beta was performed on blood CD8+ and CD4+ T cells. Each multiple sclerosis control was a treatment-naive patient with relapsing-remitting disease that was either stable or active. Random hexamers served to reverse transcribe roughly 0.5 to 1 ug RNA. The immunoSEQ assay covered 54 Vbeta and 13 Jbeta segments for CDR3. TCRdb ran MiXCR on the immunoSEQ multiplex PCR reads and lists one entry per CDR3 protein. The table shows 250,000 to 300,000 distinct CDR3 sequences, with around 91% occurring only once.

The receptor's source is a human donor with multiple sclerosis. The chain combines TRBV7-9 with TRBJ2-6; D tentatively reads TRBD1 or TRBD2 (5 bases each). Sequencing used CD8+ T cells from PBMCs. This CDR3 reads CASSPRGAGANVLTF. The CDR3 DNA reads TGTGCCAGCAGCCCCCGGGGCGCTGGGGCCAACGTCCTGACTTTC.